This T cell receptor beta chain was observed in a study of cytomegalovirus exposure and HLA in healthy donors. Study-level background: Earlier, approximately 190 million T cells were analyzed, and 90 million to 120 million unique TCR beta sequences were found among them. Study-level points and caveats: The study dropped some indistinguishable V segments, TRBV6-2 and TRBV6-3 among them.

The primer mix had 60 Vbeta and 13 Jbeta primers. TCRdb's table, derived via immunoSEQ multiplex PCR, lists solely in-frame clones and lacks some. The sample holds tens of thousands of clones, roughly two thirds seen once. With V trimmed by 4 bases and J by 9 bases, 12 bases remained unmatched. This CDR3 is 15 amino acids long. Germline assignment: CDR1 SNHLY and CDR2 FYNNEI. A remark on this clone: Its antigen is not known.

This receptor was taken from a male donor in good health and CMV-seropositive. The sequencing sample was made of PBMCs. The chain links TRBV2 to TRBJ1-5, with TRBD1 identical over 7 bases. In nucleotides, the CDR3 is TGTGCCAGCAGTGCCGGGACAGCCCGCGTACGGCCCCAGCATTTT. Translated, it gives CASSAGTARVRPQHF.